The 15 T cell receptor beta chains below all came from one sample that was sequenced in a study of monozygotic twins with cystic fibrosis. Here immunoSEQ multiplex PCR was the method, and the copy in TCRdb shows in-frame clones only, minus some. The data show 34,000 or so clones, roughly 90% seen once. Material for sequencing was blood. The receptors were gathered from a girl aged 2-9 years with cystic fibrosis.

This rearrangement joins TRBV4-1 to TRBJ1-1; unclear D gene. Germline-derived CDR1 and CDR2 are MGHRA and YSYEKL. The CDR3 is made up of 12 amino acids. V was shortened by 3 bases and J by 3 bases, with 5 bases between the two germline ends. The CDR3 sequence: CASSHLDTEAFF. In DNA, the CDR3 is TGCGCCAGCAGCCACCTTGACACTGAAGCTTTCTTT.

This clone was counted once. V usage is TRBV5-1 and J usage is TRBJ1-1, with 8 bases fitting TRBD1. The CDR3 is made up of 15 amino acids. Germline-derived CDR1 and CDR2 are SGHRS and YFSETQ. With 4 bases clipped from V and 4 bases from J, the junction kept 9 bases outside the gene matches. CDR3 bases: TGCGCCAGCAGCCCGACAGGGGTAGGAGGCACTGAAGCTTTCTTT. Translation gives CASSPTGVGGTEAFF.

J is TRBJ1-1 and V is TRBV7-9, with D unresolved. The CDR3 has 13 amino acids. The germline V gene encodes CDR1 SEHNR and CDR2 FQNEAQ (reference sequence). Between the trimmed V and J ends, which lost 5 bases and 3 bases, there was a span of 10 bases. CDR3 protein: CASSQTPDTEAFF. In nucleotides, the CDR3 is TGTGCCAGCAGCCAGACCCCCGACACTGAAGCTTTCTTT. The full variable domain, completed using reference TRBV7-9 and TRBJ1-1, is DTGVSQNPRHKITKRGQNVTFRCDPISEHNRLYWYRQTLGQGPEFLTYFQNEAQLEKSRLLSDRFSAERPKGSFSTLEIQRTEQGDSAMYLCASSQTPDTEAFFGQGTRLTVV.

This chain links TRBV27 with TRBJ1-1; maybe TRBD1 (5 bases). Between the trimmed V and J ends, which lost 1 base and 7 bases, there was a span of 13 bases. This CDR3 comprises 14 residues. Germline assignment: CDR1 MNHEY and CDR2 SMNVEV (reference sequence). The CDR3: CASSLWDGSVEAFF. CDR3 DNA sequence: TGTGCCAGCAGTTTATGGGACGGATCGGTTGAAGCTTTCTTT.

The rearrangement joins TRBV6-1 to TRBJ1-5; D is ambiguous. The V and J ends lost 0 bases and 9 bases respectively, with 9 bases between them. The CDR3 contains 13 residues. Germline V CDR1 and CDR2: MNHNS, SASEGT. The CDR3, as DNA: TGTGCCAGCAGTGAAGCGCTAACCCGGCCCCAGCATTTT. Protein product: CASSEALTRPQHF.

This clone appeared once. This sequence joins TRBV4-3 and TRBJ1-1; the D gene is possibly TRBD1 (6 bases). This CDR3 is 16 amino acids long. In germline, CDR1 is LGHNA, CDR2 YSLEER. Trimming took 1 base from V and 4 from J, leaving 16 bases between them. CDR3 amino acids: CASSQVKGVSGTEAFF. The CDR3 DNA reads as TGCGCCAGCAGCCAAGTTAAGGGGGTTTCGGGCACTGAAGCTTTCTTT.

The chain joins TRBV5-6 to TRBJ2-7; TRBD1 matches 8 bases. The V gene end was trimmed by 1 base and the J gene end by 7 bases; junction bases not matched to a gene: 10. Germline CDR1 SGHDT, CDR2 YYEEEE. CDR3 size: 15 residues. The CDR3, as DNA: TGTGCCAGCAGCTTGTCGTACCAGGGGGCCGCTGAGCAGTACTTC. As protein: CASSLSYQGAAEQYF.

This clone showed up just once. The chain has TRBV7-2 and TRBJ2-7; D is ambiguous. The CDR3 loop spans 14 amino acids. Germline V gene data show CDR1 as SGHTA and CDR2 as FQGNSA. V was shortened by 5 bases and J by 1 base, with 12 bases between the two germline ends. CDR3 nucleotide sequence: TGTGCCAGCAGCGACCCTCCCCAGTCCTACGAGCAGTACTTC. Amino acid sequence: CASSDPPQSYEQYF.

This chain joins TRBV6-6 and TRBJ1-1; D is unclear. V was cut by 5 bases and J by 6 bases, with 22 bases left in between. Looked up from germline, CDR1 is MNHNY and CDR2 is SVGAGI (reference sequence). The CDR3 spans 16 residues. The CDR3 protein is CASSARARVNSPEAFF. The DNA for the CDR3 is TGTGCCAGCAGTGCCCGAGCCCGCGTCAATAGCCCTGAAGCTTTCTTT.

CDR3 region: CSVVTGTAVGEQYF. The CDR3 nucleotides read TGCAGCGTAGTAACCGGGACTGCTGTCGGCGAGCAGTACTTC. The rearrangement uses TRBV29-1 and TRBJ2-7; D is perhaps TRBD2 (6 bases). Trimming cost V 6 bases and J 6 bases, with 21 bases left between them. The CDR3 contains 14 residues. Germline V gene lookup returns CDR1 SQVTM and CDR2 ANQGSEA.

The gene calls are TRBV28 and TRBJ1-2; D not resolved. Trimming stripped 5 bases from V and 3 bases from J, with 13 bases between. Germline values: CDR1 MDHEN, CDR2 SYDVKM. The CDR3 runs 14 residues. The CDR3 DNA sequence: TGTGCCAGCAGTCCGGACGGGAGGTACTATGGCTACACCTTC. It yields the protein CASSPDGRYYGYTF.

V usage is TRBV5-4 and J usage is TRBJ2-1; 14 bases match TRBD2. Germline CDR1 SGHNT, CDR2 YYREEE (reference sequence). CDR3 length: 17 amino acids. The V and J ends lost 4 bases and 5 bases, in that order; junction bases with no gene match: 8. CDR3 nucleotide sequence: TGTGCCAGCAGCGCCGGGACTAGCGGGAGTTTCCACAATGAGCAGTTCTTC. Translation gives CASSAGTSGSFHNEQFF.

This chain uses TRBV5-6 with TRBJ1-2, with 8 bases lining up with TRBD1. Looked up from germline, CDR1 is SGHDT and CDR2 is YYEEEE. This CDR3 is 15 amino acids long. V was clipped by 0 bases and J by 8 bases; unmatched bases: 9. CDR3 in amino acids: CASSLGVRGPEGYTF. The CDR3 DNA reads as TGTGCCAGCAGCTTGGGGGTCAGGGGGCCTGAAGGCTACACCTTC.

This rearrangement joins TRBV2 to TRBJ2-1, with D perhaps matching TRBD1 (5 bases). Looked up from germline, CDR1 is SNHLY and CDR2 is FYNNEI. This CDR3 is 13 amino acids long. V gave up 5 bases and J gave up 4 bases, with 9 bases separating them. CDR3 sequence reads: CASSSGQYNEQFF. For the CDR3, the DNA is TGTGCCAGCAGTTCAGGACAATACAATGAGCAGTTCTTC. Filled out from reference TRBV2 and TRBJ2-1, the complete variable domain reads EPEVTQTPSHQVTQMGQEVILRCVPISNHLYFYWYRQILGQKVEFLVSFYNNEISEKSEIFDDQFSVERPDGSNFTLKIRSTKLEDSAMYFCASSSGQYNEQFFGPGTRLTVL.

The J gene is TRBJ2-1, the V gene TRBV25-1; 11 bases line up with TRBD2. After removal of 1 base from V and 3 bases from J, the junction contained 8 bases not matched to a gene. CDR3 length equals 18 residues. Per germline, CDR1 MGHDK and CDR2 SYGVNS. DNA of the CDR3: TGTGCCAGCAGTGAATCGGGTAGCGGGAGGGACTACTACAATGAGCAGTTCTTC. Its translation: CASSESGSGRDYYNEQFF.